Reported below is one T cell receptor beta chain. Its antigen is currently unknown. The data stem from a study of Ad26.COV2.S vaccination and SARS-CoV-2 variants. The germline V gene encodes CDR1 MDHEN and CDR2 SYDVKM. This CDR3 has 16 residues. The trim removed 3 bases at V and 8 bases at J, leaving 14 bases unmatched. Overall study findings and caveats: Participants given vaccine showed non-spike TCR breadth similar to that of placebo recipients.

Clones were read by immunoSEQ multiplex PCR, and TCRdb kept only the in-frame ones, dropping some. This sample carries over 110,000 clones, roughly 90% of them seen once, and the ten largest clones take 4% to 6%. The source of this sequence is a human donor who had recovered from COVID-19. Sequencing used peripheral blood, obtained after recovery from COVID-19. The chain combines TRBV28 with TRBJ1-2; TRBD1 agrees at 8 bases. The CDR3 is CASSFPNRQGAQGYTF. In nucleotides, the CDR3 is TGTGCCAGCAGTTTTCCAAACCGTCAGGGGGCGCAAGGCTACACCTTC.